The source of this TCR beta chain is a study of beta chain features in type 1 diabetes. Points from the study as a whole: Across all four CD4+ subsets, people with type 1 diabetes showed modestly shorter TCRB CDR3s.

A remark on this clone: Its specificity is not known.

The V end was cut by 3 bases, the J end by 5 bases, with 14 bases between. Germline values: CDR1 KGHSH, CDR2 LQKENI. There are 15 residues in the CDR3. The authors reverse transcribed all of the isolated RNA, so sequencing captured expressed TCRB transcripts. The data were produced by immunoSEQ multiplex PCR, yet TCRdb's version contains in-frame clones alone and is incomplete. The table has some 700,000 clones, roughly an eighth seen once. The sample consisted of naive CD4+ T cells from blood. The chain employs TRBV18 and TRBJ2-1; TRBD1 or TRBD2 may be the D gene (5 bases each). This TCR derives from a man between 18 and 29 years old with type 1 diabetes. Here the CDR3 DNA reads TGTGCCAGCTCACCGGGGCCGGGGCAGAACAATGAGCAGTTCTTC. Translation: CASSPGPGQNNEQFF.